The next 16 T cell receptor beta chains were all read from a single sample in a study of spatial heterogeneity in lung cancer. Overall study findings and caveats: Expanded intratumoral alpha and beta TCR counts tracked tumor mutation counts.

The time point is: sample taken at primary tumor resection. TCRdb re-derived calls from the 5' RACE reads in MiXCR, one entry per CDR3 protein. The sample carries several thousand distinct CDR3 sequences, less than 5% recorded once. Antigens of these TCRs are unknown. The material was lung tumor tissue, obtained at surgery. The receptor source for this set is a female donor with early-stage non-small cell lung cancer.

This clonotype has at least ten counts. Since a much larger clone is just one base distant, this may be a read error. Written as DNA, the CDR3 is TGTGCCAGCAGCCGGGGGACAGCTAACTATGGCTACAACTTC. It is translated as CASSRGTANYGYNF. The rearrangement joins TRBV7-9 to TRBJ1-2; 7 nucleotides align to TRBD1. Germline values: CDR1 SEHNR, CDR2 FQNEAQ (reference sequence). CDR3 length: 14 residues.

This clonotype was picked up many times. The V gene is TRBV20-1, the J gene TRBJ2-2; weak D call: TRBD1 (6 bases). V lost 3 bases to trimming and J lost 6 bases, with 17 bases between them. Per germline, CDR1 DFQATT and CDR2 SNEGSKA (reference sequence). The CDR3 spans 15 residues. In DNA, the CDR3 is TGCAGTGCTAGGTCGGCACTAGGGGGTTCCGGGGAGCTGTTTTTT. Its translation: CSARSALGGSGELFF.

This clonotype was counted ten times or more. The chain has TRBV12-3 or TRBV12-4 and TRBJ2-1; 14 bases are shared with TRBD2. The CDR3 sequence is 15 residues long. V lost 5 bases, J lost 9 bases, and 6 bases stayed unmatched. This chain's CDR3 is CASSLTSGRAGEQFF. CDR3 DNA sequence: TGTGCCAGCAGTCTGACTAGCGGGAGGGCCGGTGAGCAGTTCTTC.

This clonotype was seen a few times. This chain links TRBV19 with TRBJ2-7; D may be TRBD1 (5 bases). V lost 7 bases and J 7 bases, leaving 14 bases between the germline ends. The germline gives CDR1 LNHDA, CDR2 SQIVND (reference sequence). This CDR3 has 12 residues. The CDR3 DNA reads as TGTGCCAGTATGAACAGGCTAAGGGAGCAGTACTTC. Protein: CASMNRLREQYF.

In its sample, this clonotype was seen many times. The rearrangement uses TRBV9 and TRBJ1-1; D is uncertain. This CDR3 comprises 13 residues. Germline V CDR1 and CDR2: SGDLS, YYNGEE. Trimming pared 4 bases from V and 4 bases from J, leaving 11 bases between. This chain's CDR3 is CASSQGGSTEAFF. The CDR3 DNA follows: TGTGCCAGCAGCCAAGGAGGGTCCACTGAAGCTTTCTTT.

At least ten counts were recorded for this clonotype. The chain is built from TRBV2 and TRBJ2-7; 7 bases align to TRBD1. The V and J ends lost 5 bases and 7 bases, in that order; junction bases with no gene match: 8. Germline CDR1 SNHLY, CDR2 FYNNEI. The CDR3 is 13 residues long. The CDR3 is CASSRGRFLEQYF. The CDR3 nucleotides are TGTGCCAGCAGTAGGGGGCGATTCCTAGAGCAGTACTTC.

This clonotype is termed medium-sized. This rearrangement joins TRBV11-2 to TRBJ1-2, with D possibly being TRBD1 (5 bases). The CDR3 is made up of 13 amino acids. Germline V CDR1 and CDR2: SGHAT, FQNNGV. V gave up 6 bases and J gave up 1 base, with 9 bases separating them. The CDR3 DNA sequence: TGTGCCAGCAGGGACGGACATAACTATGGCTACACCTTC. Amino acids: CASRDGHNYGYTF.

This clonotype was recorded many times. The rearrangement links TRBV10-2 to TRBJ2-3; tentative D call: TRBD2 (6 bases). This CDR3 has 17 residues. Trimming removed 2 bases from V and 2 bases from J, with 17 bases in between. From germline, CDR1 is WSHSY and CDR2 SAAADI. The CDR3 nucleotides are TGCGCCAGCAGTGAGCCGGAGACTAGAGACACCACAGATACGCAGTATTTT. Its protein product is CASSEPETRDTTDTQYF.

By its share, this clonotype is medium-sized. The chain has TRBV5-1 and TRBJ2-6, with D possibly TRBD2 on 5 matching bases. Trimming shortened V by 0 bases and J by 3 bases, and 7 bases separated the two germline ends. The V gene's germline CDR1 is SGHRS and CDR2 YFSETQ. This CDR3 comprises 15 residues. CDR3 residues: CASSLDGNGANVLTF. The CDR3 DNA reads TGCGCCAGCAGCTTGGACGGGAATGGGGCCAACGTCCTGACTTTC.

This clonotype was observed at least ten times. The chain uses TRBV12-3 or TRBV12-4 and TRBJ2-3; D gene unclear. The CDR3 is 11 residues long. V lost 6 bases to trimming and J lost 5 bases, with 6 bases between them. Here the CDR3 DNA reads TGTGCCAGCAGCCAACTAGATACGCAGTATTTT. It is translated as CASSQLDTQYF.

This clonotype was observed at least ten times. The rearrangement links TRBV12-3 or TRBV12-4 to TRBJ2-2; a possible D gene is TRBD2 (6 bases). The CDR3 consists of 17 residues. V gave up 2 bases and J gave up 1 base, with 14 bases separating them. The CDR3 nucleotides are TGTGCCAGCAGTTTAAGAGGCGCGGGAAGGAACACCGGGGAGCTGTTTTTT. The encoded protein is CASSLRGAGRNTGELFF.

This clonotype is medium-sized within its sample. The chain couples TRBV11-2 to TRBJ2-2, with D tentatively TRBD2 (5 bases). There are 13 residues in the CDR3. Germline V gene lookup returns CDR1 SGHAT and CDR2 FQNNGV. V lost 10 bases and J lost 1, with 10 bases in between. The CDR3 DNA sequence: TGTGCCACCCGAGAGGGGAACACCGGGGAGCTGTTTTTT. Translating it yields CATREGNTGELFF.

This clonotype came up a few times. This chain joins TRBV12-3 or TRBV12-4 and TRBJ2-5; D is unresolved. The CDR3 extends over 11 amino acids. Trimming removed 2 bases from V and 5 bases from J, with 3 bases in between. CDR3 region: CASSLTETQYF. Here the CDR3 DNA reads TGTGCCAGCAGTTTAACGGAGACCCAGTACTTC.

At least ten counts were recorded for this clonotype. V is TRBV28 and J is TRBJ2-5, with a tentative D call TRBD2 (5 bases). V was pared by 2 bases and J by 3 bases, with 7 bases between. Germline V gene sequence: CDR1 MDHEN, CDR2 SYDVKM. The CDR3 extends over 13 amino acids. CDR3 nucleotides: TGTGCCAGCAGTTTAGTCGGGGAAGAGACCCAGTACTTC. This encodes CASSLVGEETQYF.

This clonotype is medium-sized within its sample. The chain links TRBV5-1 to TRBJ1-1; maybe TRBD1 (6 bases). Germline assignment: CDR1 SGHRS and CDR2 YFSETQ. There are 16 residues in the CDR3. The V end lost 1 base, the J end lost 4 bases, and 17 bases lay between the germline ends. CDR3 nucleotides: TGCGCCAGCAGCTTGAGTATGGGGGGGCGATCCACTGAAGCTTTCTTT. Protein: CASSLSMGGRSTEAFF.

This clonotype is categorized as medium-sized (0.01 to 0.1%). The chain uses TRBV18 and TRBJ1-3; TRBD1 is a possible D gene (5 bases). Germline V CDR1 and CDR2: KGHSH, LQKENI. The CDR3 sequence is 14 residues long. V dropped 6 bases and J dropped 0 bases, with 9 bases sitting between them. The CDR3 region is CASSTGGSGNTIYF. The CDR3 coding sequence is TGTGCCAGCTCGACGGGGGGCTCTGGAAACACCATATATTTT.